Below, one T cell receptor (beta chain) is given with its context. Its cognate antigen is unknown. Method: immunoSEQ multiplex PCR; TCRdb's copy keeps in-frame clones and lacks some. The sample lists around 30,000 clones, roughly 83% occurring once. V was trimmed by 0 bases and J by 2 bases, leaving 21 bases between them. The CDR3 is 18 amino acids. Germline V CDR1 and CDR2: SGHRS, YFSETQ. This sample was included in a study of OX40 agonist ivuxolimab in advanced cancers. Across the study: An agonistic anti-OX40 (CD134) antibody, ivuxolimab, was used to treat the patients.

General observations from the study: Compared with CD4+, CD8+ T cells on average had more expanded clones.

This material consisted of CD4+ or CD8+ T cells sorted from blood, taken in a trial of the OX40 agonist ivuxolimab. The rearrangement links TRBV5-1 to TRBJ2-7, with a possible D match to TRBD1 (9 bases). This clonotype was obtained from an adult with an advanced solid tumor such as melanoma, head and neck, liver or kidney cancer. The CDR3, as DNA: TGCGCCAGCAGCTTGGACAGGGGGCAGCGGGAGACCCCCTACGAGCAGTACTTC. As protein: CASSLDRGQRETPYEQYF. The full variable domain, its missing parts supplied by reference TRBV5-1 and TRBJ2-7, is KAGVTQTPRYLIKTRGQQVTLSCSPISGHRSVSWYQQTPGQGLQFLFEYFSETQRNKGNFPGRFSGRQFSNSRSEMNVSTLELGDSALYLCASSLDRGQRETPYEQYFGPGTRLTVT.